The 19 T cell receptor beta chains presented below share a single source sample, sequenced in a study of cytomegalovirus exposure and HLA in healthy donors. PCR was performed using 60 Vbeta and 13 Jbeta primers. Produced via immunoSEQ multiplex PCR; TCRdb's table is partial and in-frame only. This table has some 200,000 clones, around 79% appearing once. Sequencing used PBMCs. The receptors were sampled from a male donor in good health and CMV-seropositive.

This clone was observed a few times. V usage is TRBV6-5 and J usage is TRBJ1-2; D unresolved. Germline V gene lookup returns CDR1 MNHEY and CDR2 SVGAGI. V shed 2 bases and J shed 4 bases, with 8 bases lying between them. This CDR3 has 13 amino acids. Written as DNA, the CDR3 is TGTGCCAGCAGTTACCGTCGGGGCTATGGCTACACCTTC. It encodes CASSYRRGYGYTF.

V usage is TRBV10-2 and J usage is TRBJ2-7, with 7 nucleotides matching TRBD1. CDR3 length: 12 amino acids. Germline lookup yields CDR1 WSHSY and CDR2 SAAADI. Germline trimming cut 6 bases from V and 2 bases from J; bases unmatched to any gene: 1. In DNA, the CDR3 is TGCGCCAGCAGGGACAGGACCTACGAGCAGTACTTC. It is translated as CASRDRTYEQYF.

The chain has TRBV12-5 and TRBJ1-2; D might be TRBD1 (6 bases). Between the trimmed V and J ends, which lost 6 bases and 8 bases, there was a span of 16 bases. The CDR3 has 13 amino acids. Germline lookup yields CDR1 LGHNT and CDR2 FRNRAP. The CDR3, as DNA: TGTGCTAGTGGCCTAGGGGGGGGGAGCGGCTACACCTTC. As protein: CASGLGGGSGYTF.

V is TRBV4-1 and J is TRBJ2-7, with D possibly matching TRBD2 (6 bases). The germline CDR1 and CDR2 sequences are MGHRA and YSYEKL. This CDR3 region has 15 residues. The V end was cut by 2 bases, the J end by 7 bases, with 18 bases between. CDR3: CASSQRGGQAGEQYF. The CDR3 region has the DNA TGCGCCAGCAGCCAACGCGGCGGCCAGGCGGGGGAGCAGTACTTC.

The J gene is TRBJ2-5, the V gene TRBV5-1, with 7 nucleotides matching TRBD2. Looked up from germline, CDR1 is SGHRS and CDR2 is YFSETQ. The J segment lost 11 bases and the V segment lost 2 bases, leaving 12 bases of the junction unmatched. The CDR3 extends over 14 amino acids. The CDR3 is CASSFGELAREQYF. The CDR3 bases are TGCGCCAGCAGCTTTGGGGAATTAGCGCGGGAGCAGTACTTC.

Here the CDR3 DNA reads TGTGCCAGCAGCTTCCTAGCGGGAGGAGGGCACGAGCAGTACTTC. It codes for CASSFLAGGGHEQYF. The chain uses TRBV9 and TRBJ2-7; 11 bases map to TRBD2. The CDR3 loop spans 15 amino acids. V was pared by 4 bases and J by 5 bases, with 8 bases of the junction left unmatched. The germline V gene has CDR1 SGDLS and CDR2 YYNGEE.

The chain carries TRBV9 and TRBJ1-6; no reliable D call. Germline V CDR1 and CDR2: SGDLS, YYNGEE. The CDR3 is made up of 12 amino acids. V dropped 4 bases and J dropped 10 bases, with 9 bases sitting between them. The CDR3 is CASSSDGSPLHF. The CDR3 nucleotides read TGTGCCAGCAGCTCCGACGGGTCACCCCTCCACTTT.

The chain recombines TRBV7-2 with TRBJ2-7; weak D call: TRBD2 (5 bases). There are 15 residues in the CDR3. Per the germline V gene, CDR1 is SGHTA and CDR2 is FQGNSA. Between the trimmed V and J ends, which lost 1 base and 5 bases, there was a span of 15 bases. CDR3 loop: CASSLEPGYQDEQYF. The CDR3, as DNA: TGTGCCAGCAGCTTAGAGCCGGGGTATCAGGACGAGCAGTACTTC.

This chain links TRBV9 with TRBJ1-2, with 7 bases identical to TRBD1. V was pared by 2 bases and J by 5 bases, with 3 bases of the junction left unmatched. Germline V lookup: CDR1 SGDLS, CDR2 YYNGEE. The CDR3 spans 13 residues. The CDR3 protein is CASSVGQQYGYTF. CDR3 DNA: TGTGCCAGCAGCGTGGGACAGCAGTATGGCTACACCTTC.

This clone was seen only a few times. DNA for the CDR3: TGTGCCAGCAGCTTGGAACCAGGCCTTATGGGCTACACCTTC. It encodes CASSLEPGLMGYTF. The chain has TRBV5-5 and TRBJ1-2, with D unclear. CDR3 length equals 14 residues. V shed 0 bases and J shed 8 bases, with 14 bases lying between them. Germline CDR1 is SGHKS and CDR2 is YYEKEE (reference sequence).

The chain uses TRBV7-3 and TRBJ1-1; 8 bases align to TRBD1. After removal of 5 bases from V and 1 base from J, the junction contained 9 bases not matched to a gene. The CDR3 loop spans 16 amino acids. Germline assignment: CDR1 SGHTA and CDR2 FQGTGA. In DNA form, the CDR3 reads TGTGCCAGCAGCCGGAATGCAGGGGGCACGAACACTGAAGCTTTCTTT. Translated, it gives CASSRNAGGTNTEAFF.

The V call is TRBV6-1, the J call TRBJ2-7; a possible D gene is TRBD1 (6 bases). The V gene's germline CDR1 is MNHNS and CDR2 SASEGT. The V end lost 6 bases, the J end lost 6 bases, and 18 bases lay between the germline ends. The CDR3 loop spans 14 amino acids. CDR3 loop: CASRFAQGRIEQYF. The DNA for the CDR3 is TGTGCCAGCAGATTCGCTCAGGGGCGCATCGAGCAGTACTTC.

V is TRBV6-5 and J is TRBJ1-2; D not resolved. The length of the CDR3 is 14 residues. V lost 2 bases to trimming and J lost 5 bases, with 12 bases between them. Germline V CDR1 and CDR2: MNHEY, SVGAGI. CDR3 DNA sequence: TGTGCCAGCAGTTACGCAGGAAACTTATATGGCTACACCTTC. Its protein is CASSYAGNLYGYTF.

This rearrangement joins TRBV11-1 to TRBJ1-1; tentative D call: TRBD1 (6 bases). V dropped 3 bases and J dropped 4 bases, with 9 bases sitting between them. The CDR3 totals 13 residues. Germline CDR1 SGHAT, CDR2 FQDESV (reference sequence). The CDR3 DNA sequence: TGTGCCAGCAGCTTCAGCAGGGGCACTGAAGCTTTCTTT. Translating it yields CASSFSRGTEAFF.

The chain recombines TRBV7-7 with TRBJ2-5; maybe TRBD2 (6 bases). V was clipped by 1 base and J by 5 bases, with 8 bases between them. CDR3 size: 13 residues. The V gene's germline CDR1 is SSHAT and CDR2 FNYEAQ (reference sequence). This chain's CDR3 is CASSLGLGETQYF. The DNA for the CDR3 is TGTGCCAGCAGCTTAGGACTAGGGGAGACCCAGTACTTC.

V usage is TRBV19 and J usage is TRBJ2-1; possible D gene TRBD1, 6 bases. The germline CDR1 and CDR2 sequences are LNHDA and SQIVND (reference sequence). The CDR3 contains 15 residues. V lost 6 bases and J lost 0, with 12 bases in between. CDR3 sequence reads: CASSYRQASYNEQFF. The CDR3 DNA reads as TGTGCCAGTAGCTACCGACAGGCCTCCTACAATGAGCAGTTCTTC.

This clone is a singleton in its sample. V and J are TRBV27 and TRBJ2-6, with 8 bases that match TRBD1. Germline lookup yields CDR1 MNHEY and CDR2 SMNVEV (reference sequence). V shed 6 bases and J 2 bases; nucleotides not matched to a gene: 9. The CDR3 runs 17 residues. As DNA, the CDR3 is TGTGCCAGCAGGGCAGGGGGCGTTATCACTGGGGCCAACGTCCTGACTTTC. Translating gives CASRAGGVITGANVLTF. The variable domain in full, completed from reference TRBV27 and TRBJ2-6, reads EAQVTQNPRYLITVTGKKLTVTCSQNMNHEYMSWYRQDPGLGLRQIYYSMNVEVTDKGDVPEGYKVSRKEKRNFPLILESPSPNQTSLYFCASRAGGVITGANVLTFGAGSRLTVL.

The sample holds one count of this clone. This chain joins TRBV7-3 and TRBJ2-3, with 11 positions matching TRBD2. Trimming removed 5 bases from V and 3 bases from J; junction bases left unmatched: 7. From germline, CDR1 is SGHTA and CDR2 FQGTGA. The CDR3 totals 16 residues. CDR3 loop: CASSPLVAGGTDTQYF. The DNA for the CDR3 is TGTGCCAGCAGCCCCCTGGTAGCGGGAGGGACAGATACGCAGTATTTT.

V and J are TRBV27 and TRBJ1-5; 9 bases agree with TRBD1. V gave up 8 bases and J gave up 11 bases; unmatched junction bases: 10. CDR3 length: 13 amino acids. The germline V gene has CDR1 MNHEY and CDR2 SMNVEV (reference sequence). The CDR3 DNA reads TGTGCCAGCCGAAGAACAGGGGGCTCAGCCCAGCATTTT. This translates into CASRRTGGSAQHF.